This is a list of T cell receptor beta chains from one sample in a study of T cell responses to AZD1222 COVID-19 vaccine. The assay was immunoSEQ multiplex PCR, and TCRdb's table has in-frame clones only and misses some. The sample shows 90,000 to 150,000 clones, around nine tenths of them seen only once. The specimen was peripheral blood, collected 28 days after the second AZD1222 dose. These receptors came from an adult who received the AZD1222 COVID-19 vaccine. Both conserved end residues are part of each CDR3. Expanded clones get a size class; other rows say once, few or many, or leave the size out.

j_gene | v_gene | abundance | CDR3aa
TRBJ1-2 | TRBV27 | once | CASSLSTGEINYGYTF
TRBJ1-2 | TRBV27 | NA | CASSFTVTNGGYTF
TRBJ2-7 | TRBV10-3 | NA | CATALRTDFDEQYF
TRBJ2-2 | TRBV6-2/TRBV6-3 | NA | CASSSLAGLANTGELFF
TRBJ2-7 | TRBV4-3 | NA | CASSHVGGAGGPSWSHEQYF
TRBJ2-2 | TRBV30 | NA | CAWTAGQGRTGELFF
TRBJ2-7 | TRBV11-2 | NA | CASSLGLQSPYEQYF
TRBJ2-7 | TRBV6-5 | once | CASRGPRAYEQYF
TRBJ2-7 | TRBV15 | NA | CATSKGGEQAAYEQYF
TRBJ2-7 | TRBV15 | NA | CATSRGGEFYEQYF
TRBJ2-7 | TRBV30 | once | CAWSGTSGRKYF
TRBJ1-2 | TRBV5-5 | NA | CASSLAGGAQGYGYTF
TRBJ1-6 | TRBV5-1 | once | CASSLANSGSGNSPLHF
TRBJ2-3 | TRBV19 | NA | CASSWVRDTQYF
TRBJ1-4 | TRBV5-4 | NA | CASSFLGAEINEKLFF
TRBJ2-7 | TRBV5-1 | NA | CASSQGRYEQYF
TRBJ1-1 | TRBV5-1 | NA | CASSLMGFTEAFF
TRBJ2-7 | TRBV7-9 | NA | CASSPPGQGEIHEQYF
TRBJ1-2 | TRBV10-3 | once | CAISESVGGPGYTF
TRBJ1-2 | TRBV10-3 | NA | CAISEGSGYTF
TRBJ1-2 | TRBV12-3/TRBV12-4 | NA | CASSPGSYGYTF
TRBJ2-3 | TRBV7-3 | NA | CASSSLAGGPPDTQYF
TRBJ2-2 | TRBV24-1 | NA | CATSEASENTGELFF
TRBJ1-2 | TRBV3-1/TRBV3-2 | NA | CASSQDWDMGSGYTF
TRBJ2-7 | TRBV7-6 | NA | CASSLAVPTSGSSYEQYF
TRBJ2-5 | TRBV19 | NA | CASSIDLRERETQYF
TRBJ1-4 | TRBV12-3/TRBV12-4 | NA | CASSLRHPGKLFF
TRBJ2-3 | TRBV14 | NA | CASSQLSGGVTQYF
TRBJ2-3 | TRBV24-1 | NA | CATSATLDTQYF
TRBJ2-7 | TRBV29-1 | NA | CSVGGQGRISGVYEQYF
TRBJ1-4 | TRBV5-1 | NA | CASRTIGQYNEKLFF
TRBJ1-4 | TRBV13 | NA | CASSLNGAVLEKLFF
TRBJ2-5 | TRBV7-2 | NA | CASSLYPSGQETQYF
TRBJ1-6 | TRBV11-1 | NA | CASSLVNNSPLHF
TRBJ1-6 | TRBV27 | few | CASSWSTTYNSPLHF
TRBJ2-1 | TRBV13 | NA | CASSSSGQGNEQFF
TRBJ1-4 | TRBV10-3 | NA | CARHRGRGEKLFF
TRBJ1-1 | TRBV12-3/TRBV12-4 | NA | CASSLARDTEAFF
TRBJ2-2 | TRBV2 | once | CASSEKLGVWELFF
TRBJ1-4 | TRBV5-4 | NA | CASSSLDREGNEKLFF
TRBJ2-7 | TRBV6-2/TRBV6-3 | NA | CASSPGEREIFEQYF